The 10 T cell receptor beta chains below come from one sample, sequenced in a study of blood T cell repertoires in COVID-19 (dated by TCRdb to the early 2020s). Libraries came from the immunoSEQ multiplex PCR assay. The table comes from immuneACCESS by way of TCRdb, which keeps in-frame sequences with V and J called. Part of the clones is missing from these tables; in studies checked, under half for an unresolved V gene and the rest for unknown reasons. The sample table records fewer than 500,000 clones; roughly 80% of these occur just once. Jointly, the top ten make up about 1.2% of the sample. The specimen sequenced was peripheral blood. Receptor source: a human donor with acute or convalescent COVID-19. The donor label of this sample is uncertain.

This clone was counted a single time. This rearrangement joins TRBV20-1 to TRBJ2-1; no definite D call. The CDR3 is 11 residues long. The V end was cut by 2 bases, the J end by 10 bases, with 9 bases between. Germline-derived CDR1 and CDR2 are DFQATT and SNEGSKA (reference sequence). The CDR3 spells CSARPALEQFF. Written as DNA, the CDR3 is TGCAGTGCTAGACCCGCACTGGAGCAGTTCTTC.

The chain employs TRBV29-1 and TRBJ1-1; D possibly corresponds to TRBD1 (6 bases). Germline loops: CDR1 SQVTM, CDR2 ANQGSEA. Trimming removed 1 base from V and 7 bases from J, with 13 bases in between. The CDR3 is made up of 13 amino acids. CDR3 residues: CSVEGYAQGEAFF. The DNA of the CDR3 is TGCAGCGTTGAAGGCTATGCACAGGGTGAAGCTTTCTTT.

The chain combines TRBV19 with TRBJ2-1; TRBD2 agrees at 10 bases. The length of the CDR3 is 18 residues. Germline assignment: CDR1 LNHDA and CDR2 SQIVND (reference sequence). Trimming at V came to 3 bases and at J to 9 bases, leaving 17 bases not matched to a gene. CDR3 sequence reads: CASSMTLRSGRADGEQFF. In DNA, the CDR3 is TGTGCCAGTAGTATGACGCTCAGAAGCGGGAGGGCCGACGGTGAGCAGTTCTTC. Complete variable domain (other parts from reference TRBV19 and TRBJ2-1): DGGITQSPKYLFRKEGQNVTLSCEQNLNHDAMYWYRQDPGQGLRLIYYSQIVNDFQKGDIAEGYSVSREKKESFPLTVTSAQKNPTAFYLCASSMTLRSGRADGEQFFGPGTRLTVL.

This chain links TRBV5-1 with TRBJ2-1, with 8 nucleotides matching TRBD1. CDR1 is SGHRS and CDR2 is YFSETQ in the germline V gene. V shed 4 bases, J shed 9 bases, and the junction held 3 bases outside the gene matches. The CDR3 covers 12 residues. Here the CDR3 DNA reads TGCGCCAGCAGCGTAACAGGGGGTGAGCAGTTCTTC. It codes for CASSVTGGEQFF. Using reference TRBV5-1 and TRBJ2-1 for the parts outside the CDR3, the full variable domain is KAGVTQTPRYLIKTRGQQVTLSCSPISGHRSVSWYQQTPGQGLQFLFEYFSETQRNKGNFPGRFSGRQFSNSRSEMNVSTLELGDSALYLCASSVTGGEQFFGPGTRLTVL.

The chain is built from TRBV25-1 and TRBJ1-1; unclear D gene. CDR3 size: 13 residues. Trimming took off 8 bases at V and 3 bases at J, with 13 bases between the two ends. Germline assignment: CDR1 MGHDK and CDR2 SYGVNS. As DNA, the CDR3 is TGTGCCAGCGGGAGAGGCAAGCACACTGAAGCTTTCTTT. Translating gives CASGRGKHTEAFF.

The gene calls are TRBV18 and TRBJ1-5; the match to TRBD1 covers 8 bases. The CDR3 runs 17 residues. The V segment lost 3 bases and the J segment 6 bases; nucleotides outside the gene matches: 13. Looked up from germline, CDR1 is KGHSH and CDR2 is LQKENI. As DNA, the CDR3 is TGTGCCAGCTCACCCCTCGGGGTCAGGGGGACAGGTCAGCCCCAGCATTTT. This codes for CASSPLGVRGTGQPQHF.

This chain uses TRBV2 with TRBJ1-1; maybe TRBD1 (5 bases). Germline CDR1 and CDR2: SNHLY and FYNNEI. This CDR3 spans 13 amino acids. The germline V and J ends were trimmed by 3 bases and 3 bases, with 8 bases remaining between them. The DNA of the CDR3 is TGTGCCAGCAGTGAGGAAGGGGACACTGAAGCTTTCTTT. It specifies CASSEEGDTEAFF.

The chain combines TRBV6-5 with TRBJ1-2; 9 bases map to TRBD1. CDR1 is MNHEY and CDR2 is SVGAGI in the germline V gene. The CDR3 sequence is 14 residues long. V shed 7 bases and J 2 bases; nucleotides not matched to a gene: 5. The CDR3 here is CASIPGQGNYGYTF. CDR3 DNA sequence: TGTGCCAGCATTCCCGGACAGGGGAACTATGGCTACACCTTC.

The V call is TRBV27, the J call TRBJ2-7, with 8 bases aligning to TRBD2. This CDR3 has 14 amino acids. The germline gives CDR1 MNHEY, CDR2 SMNVEV (reference sequence). With V trimmed by 6 bases and J by 1 base, 5 bases remained unmatched. The CDR3 bases are TGTGCCAGCAGCGGGGGGGGATTATCCTACGAGCAGTACTTC. It is translated as CASSGGGLSYEQYF.

The genes are TRBV3-1 (or the pseudogene TRBV3-2) and TRBJ2-3; D remains ambiguous. The CDR3 sequence is 12 residues long. V was trimmed by 4 bases and J by 6 bases, leaving 8 bases between them. CDR1 and CDR2 (germline): LGHDT, YNNKEL (reference sequence). The chain's CDR3 is CASSLGGDTQYF. The DNA of the CDR3 is TGTGCCAGCAGCCTTGGCGGTGATACGCAGTATTTT.